This T cell receptor beta chain came from a study of glioma-infiltrating T cells after dendritic cell vaccination. Looking at the study overall: Monocyte-derived dendritic cells, cultured 7 to 8 days with IL-4 and GM-CSF, were pulsed with autologous tumor lysate. Study results and limitations: Higher pretreatment TIL content predicted longer progression-free time and survival.

Only patients with spare fresh-frozen tumor and over two years of follow-up were included. None of the glioblastoma patients had an isocitrate dehydrogenase mutation. Concerning this clone itself: Its specificity is unknown.

TCRdb keeps only in-frame clones here, not all; method: immunoSEQ multiplex PCR. This sample has tens of thousands of clones, with roughly 90% found just once. The V gene's germline CDR1 is SGHDT and CDR2 YYEEEE. CDR3 size: 15 residues. J lost 1 base, V lost 3 bases, and 3 bases had no gene match. The genes are TRBV5-6 and TRBJ2-5, with 10 bases identical to TRBD2. The sample was blood, taken before dendritic cell vaccination. The sequence was collected from a human donor with glioblastoma. The CDR3 is CASSSGLAPQETQYF. The DNA for the CDR3 is TGTGCCAGCAGCTCGGGACTAGCGCCCCAAGAGACCCAGTACTTC.